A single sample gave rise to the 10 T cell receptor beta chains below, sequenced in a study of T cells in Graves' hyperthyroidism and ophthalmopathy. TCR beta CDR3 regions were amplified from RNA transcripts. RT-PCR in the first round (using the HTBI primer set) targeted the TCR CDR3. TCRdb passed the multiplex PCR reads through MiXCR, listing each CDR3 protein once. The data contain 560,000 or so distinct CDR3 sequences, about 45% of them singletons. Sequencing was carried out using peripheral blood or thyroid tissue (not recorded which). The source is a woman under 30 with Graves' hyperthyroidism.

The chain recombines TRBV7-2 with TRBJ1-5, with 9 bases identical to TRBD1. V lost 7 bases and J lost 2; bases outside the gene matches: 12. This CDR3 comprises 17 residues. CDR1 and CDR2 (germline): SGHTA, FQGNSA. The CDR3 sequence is CASMSGQGPDGNQPQHF. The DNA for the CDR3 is TGTGCCAGCATGTCCGGACAGGGGCCCGATGGCAATCAGCCCCAGCATTTT.

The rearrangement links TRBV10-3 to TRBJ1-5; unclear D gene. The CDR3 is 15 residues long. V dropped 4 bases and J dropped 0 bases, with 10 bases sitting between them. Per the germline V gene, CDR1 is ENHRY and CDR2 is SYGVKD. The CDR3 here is CAISASGNSNQPQHF. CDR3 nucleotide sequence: TGTGCCATCAGTGCTAGCGGGAATAGCAATCAGCCCCAGCATTTT.

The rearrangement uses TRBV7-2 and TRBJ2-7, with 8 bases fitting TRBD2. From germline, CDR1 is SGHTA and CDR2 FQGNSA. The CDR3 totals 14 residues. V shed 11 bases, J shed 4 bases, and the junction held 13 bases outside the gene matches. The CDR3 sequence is CAWDGTRVRYEQYF. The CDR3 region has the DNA TGTGCCTGGGACGGGACTAGGGTAAGGTACGAGCAGTACTTC.

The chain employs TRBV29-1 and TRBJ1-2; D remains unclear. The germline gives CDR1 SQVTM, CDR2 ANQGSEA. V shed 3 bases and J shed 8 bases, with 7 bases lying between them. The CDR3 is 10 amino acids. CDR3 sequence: CSVEAGGYTF. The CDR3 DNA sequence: TGCAGCGTTGAGGCAGGAGGCTACACCTTC.

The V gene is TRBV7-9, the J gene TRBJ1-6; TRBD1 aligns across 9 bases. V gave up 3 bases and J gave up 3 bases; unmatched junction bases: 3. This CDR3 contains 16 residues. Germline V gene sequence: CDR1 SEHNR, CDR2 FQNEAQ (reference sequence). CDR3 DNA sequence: TGTGCCAGCAGCTTGGGGACAGGGCTCTATAATTCACCCCTCCACTTT. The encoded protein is CASSLGTGLYNSPLHF.

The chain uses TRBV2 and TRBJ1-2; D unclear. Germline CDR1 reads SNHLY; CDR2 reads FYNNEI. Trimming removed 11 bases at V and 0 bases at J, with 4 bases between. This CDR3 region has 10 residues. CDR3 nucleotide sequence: TGTGCCGGGACTAACTATGGCTACACCTTC. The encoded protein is CAGTNYGYTF.

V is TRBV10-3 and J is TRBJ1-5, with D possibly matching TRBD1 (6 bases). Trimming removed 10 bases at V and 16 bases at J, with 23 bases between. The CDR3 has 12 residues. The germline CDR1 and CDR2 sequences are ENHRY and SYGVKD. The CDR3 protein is CASRPRGGREHF. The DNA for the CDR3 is TGTGCCAGCAGACCTAGGGGGGGGCGCGAACATTTT.

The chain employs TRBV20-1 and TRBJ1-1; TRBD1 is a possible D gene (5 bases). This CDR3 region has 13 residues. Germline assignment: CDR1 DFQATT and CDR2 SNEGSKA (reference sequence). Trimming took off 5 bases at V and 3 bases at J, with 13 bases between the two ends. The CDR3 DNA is TGCAGTGCTGGGGGGGGAGGGGACACTGAAGCTTTCTTT. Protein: CSAGGGGDTEAFF.

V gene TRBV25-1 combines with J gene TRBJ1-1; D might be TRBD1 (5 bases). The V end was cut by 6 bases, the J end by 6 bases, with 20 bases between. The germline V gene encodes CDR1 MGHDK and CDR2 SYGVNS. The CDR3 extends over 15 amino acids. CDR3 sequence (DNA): TGTGCCAGCAGCCTACTAACAGGCTTGGTCGCTGAAGCTTTCTTT. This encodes CASSLLTGLVAEAFF.

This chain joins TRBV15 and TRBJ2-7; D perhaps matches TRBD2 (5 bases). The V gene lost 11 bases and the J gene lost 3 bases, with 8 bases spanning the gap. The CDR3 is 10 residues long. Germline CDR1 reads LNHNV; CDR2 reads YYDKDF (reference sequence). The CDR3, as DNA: TGTGCCGCCGAGGGCTACGAGCAGTACTTC. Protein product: CAAEGYEQYF.